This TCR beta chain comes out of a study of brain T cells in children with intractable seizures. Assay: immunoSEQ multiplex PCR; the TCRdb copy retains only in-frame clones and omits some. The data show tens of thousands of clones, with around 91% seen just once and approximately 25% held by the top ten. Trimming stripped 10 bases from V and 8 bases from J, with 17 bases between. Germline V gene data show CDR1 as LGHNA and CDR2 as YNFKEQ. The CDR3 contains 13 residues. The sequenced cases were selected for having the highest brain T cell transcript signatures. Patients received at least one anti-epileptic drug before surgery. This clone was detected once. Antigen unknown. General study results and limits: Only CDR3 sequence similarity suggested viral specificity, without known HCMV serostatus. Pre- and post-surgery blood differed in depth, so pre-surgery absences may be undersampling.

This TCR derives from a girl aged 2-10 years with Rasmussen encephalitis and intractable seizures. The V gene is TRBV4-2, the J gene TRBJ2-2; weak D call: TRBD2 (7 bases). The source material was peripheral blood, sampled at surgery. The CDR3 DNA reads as TGTGCCACTCGACGGGGGGCAGCTGGGGAGCTGTTTTTT. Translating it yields CATRRGAAGELFF.